Described below is a single TCR beta chain sequence and its context. This clonotype is characterized as medium-sized (0.01 to 0.1%). The target of this receptor is not known. The input lacks base qualities; no much larger clone sits a single base away. Relative to germline, V is 0 bases shorter and J is 7 bases shorter, with 16 bases between their ends. The germline V gene supplies CDR1 SQVTM and CDR2 ANQGSEA. Spanning cysteine to phenylalanine, the CDR3 consists of 15 amino acids. The read is trimmed to its CDR3 DNA, 45 bases read in frame from base 1. These data belong to a study of circulating CD8 cells and anti-PD-1 response in melanoma (dated by TCRdb to about 2020). With regard to the full study: Patients received nivolumab intravenously at 3 mg/kg every 2 weeks. The TCR repertoire analysis included about 11 melanoma patients, of whom 7 were non-responders and 4 were responders. On on-treatment samples, PD-1 was detected using a biotinylated anti-human IgG4 antibody. Responders were defined as patients showing complete or partial responses, and non-responders as patients showing stable or progressive disease (RECIST v1.1). The melanoma cohort included approximately 13 patients, of whom seven received anti-PD-1 as first-line therapy and six had previously received targeted therapy or immunotherapy. Beyond this particular receptor, the publication reports: The DNEG repertoire had the highest diversity, the PD-1 and DPOS repertoires had similar and higher clonality, and the TIGIT repertoires had the lowest diversity. Only baseline and M1 samples, drawn from a small cohort with few responders, went into the published TCR repertoire comparisons. Repertoires were found to be largely private between subsets, with under 7% of TRB clonotypes shared at M1, and the highest sharing was observed between DPOS and TIGIT. Both treatment-naive and previously treated patients were included in the cohort, and this mixing was noted by the authors as something that could influence results. Because material was limited, experiments were generally done without replicates. Since no tumor material could be accessed, the researchers instead assessed tumor reactivity using peptide assays on expanded sorted subsets.

Using a BD FACSAria II cell sorter, four subsets defined by PD-1 and/or TIGIT were sorted from live CD3+CD8+TCRalphabeta+ cells. Circulating CD8 T cells were sorted into four subsets by PD-1 and TIGIT expression to characterize their relevance to anti-PD-1 therapy response. For each sorted CD8 T-cell subset, both the TCR alpha and TCR beta chains were sequenced. Peripheral blood was drawn before the first anti-PD-1 injection and after two and four injections. Ficoll gradient centrifugation was used to isolate PBMCs right away. Until use, PBMCs were cryopreserved in liquid nitrogen in RPMI containing roughly 20% FCS and around 10% DMSO. Thawed PBMCs were stained with a viability dye and antibodies against CD3, CD8alpha, TCRalphabeta, PD-1 and TIGIT. Total RNA was extracted with the RNeasy Kit, and every sample reached a RIN above 7. Sequencing used a NextSeq 500. The QIAseq Immune Repertoire RNA Library Kit, Human TCR Panel was used to prepare TCR libraries from approximately 15 ng of total RNA. TCR libraries were sequenced on an Illumina NextSeq with a Mid Output V2 kit, using asymmetric 261x41 paired-end reads. Each TCR library was diluted to approximately 3.9 nM, after which the TCR libraries were pooled, denatured and loaded at 1.0 pM. For the original study's pipeline: The QIAGEN GeneGlobe Data Analysis Center was used to process TCR FASTQ files, and downstream analysis was done in R 3.5.2. Clonality was calculated as one minus the Shannon entropy normalized by the log of the number of unique productive sequences. TRA or TRB clonotypes differing in abundance between baseline and M1 were identified within each subset by Fisher exact tests at 5% FDR. Clonotypes with differential abundance were classified as emerging, expanding, contracting or non-expanding/contracting. Repertoire overlap between patients was measured with Morisita's overlap index. The public reads were reprocessed in TCRdb via fastp at Q25 and MiXCR, keeping in-frame beta chains. Here each entry gathers all rows of one CDR3 protein and keeps the most common genes and DNA. TCRdb's processing, not the authors', yielded these V and J calls. This sample gives 650 to 800 distinct CDR3 sequences in total; 6% to 9% of them show up just once. The top ten clonotypes cover 25% to 35% of the sample.

This TCR came from a human donor with melanoma. The sequencing here drew on CD8+ T cells from PBMCs, taken at baseline or after one month of anti-PD-1 therapy (not recorded which). The chain employs TRBV29-1 and TRBJ2-1, and TRBD1 may be the D gene, going by 5 matching bases. The nucleotide sequence reads TGCAGCGTTGAAGAGCCGTCAGGGAACCTTAATGAGCAGTTCTTC. The resulting protein is CSVEEPSGNLNEQFF.